Following are 23 T cell receptor beta chains from one sample sequenced in a study of Ad26.COV2.S vaccination and SARS-CoV-2 variants (TCRdb year 2021). Reading the label with the study, this specimen's time point is: individuals recovered from natural SARS-CoV-2 infection. The library was made by the immunoSEQ multiplex PCR assay. The immuneACCESS repertoire file appears here via TCRdb, limited to in-frame rearrangements. These files lack a portion of the clones; in checked studies, under half of the deficit traces to unresolved V genes, and the cause of the others is not known. This sample has some 180,000 clones in its table, and approximately 90% of those were observed once. The ten largest clonotypes hold over 4.5% of the sample. Sequencing used peripheral blood, obtained after recovery from COVID-19. These receptors all come from a human donor who had recovered from COVID-19.

The chain recombines TRBV18 with TRBJ2-7; D not resolved. From germline, CDR1 is KGHSH and CDR2 LQKENI. The length of the CDR3 is 13 residues. V was cut by 4 bases and J by 3 bases, with 10 bases left in between. The CDR3 DNA follows: TGTGCCAGCTCACTAAAGGACGGCTACGAGCAGTACTTC. Translated, it gives CASSLKDGYEQYF. Full variable domain (remainder filled in from reference TRBV18 and TRBJ2-7): NAGVMQNPRHLVRRRGQEARLRCSPMKGHSHVYWYRQLPEEGLKFMVYLQKENIIDESGMPKERFSAEFPKEGPSILRIQQVVRGDSAAYFCASSLKDGYEQYFGPGTRLTVT.

The chain employs TRBV4-1 and TRBJ2-7; TRBD2 agrees at 7 bases. CDR3 length equals 12 residues. V lost 5 bases to trimming and J lost 3 bases; unmatched junction nucleotides: 1. Germline-derived CDR1 and CDR2 are MGHRA and YSYEKL. CDR3 bases: TGCGCCAGCAGCGGGGGGGGCTACGAGCAGTACTTC. This codes for CASSGGGYEQYF.

The count of this clone is one. This chain uses TRBV19 with TRBJ1-4, with D perhaps TRBD1 (6 bases). V lost 3 bases and J lost 6, with 20 bases in between. The CDR3 is 17 amino acids. Germline CDR1 reads LNHDA; CDR2 reads SQIVND (reference sequence). In DNA form, the CDR3 reads TGTGCCAGTAGTATCAAGGGCAGGGGACCAATTGATGAAAAACTGTTTTTT. Its translation: CASSIKGRGPIDEKLFF.

The CDR3 DNA is TGCAGCGTTGAAGGCGGGAGAACCCACGAGCAGTACTTC. It codes for CSVEGGRTHEQYF. The rearrangement links TRBV29-1 to TRBJ2-7; 7 bases line up with TRBD2. The germline V gene encodes CDR1 SQVTM and CDR2 ANQGSEA. V lost 1 base and J lost 5; bases outside the gene matches: 5. The CDR3 contains 13 residues.

The gene calls are TRBV7-8 and TRBJ1-1, with D possibly being TRBD1 (5 bases). The CDR3 has 12 amino acids. Trimming took 7 bases from V and 6 from J, leaving 12 bases between them. The germline V gene encodes CDR1 SGHVS and CDR2 FQNEAQ. CDR3 residues: CASTRGGSEAFF. The CDR3 region has the DNA TGTGCCAGCACCCGGGGGGGGTCTGAAGCTTTCTTT.

The V and J genes are TRBV5-1 and TRBJ1-2; D unclear. Trimming removed 1 base from V and 4 bases from J, with 14 bases in between. Germline-derived CDR1 and CDR2 are SGHRS and YFSETQ. This CDR3 spans 15 amino acids. This CDR3 reads CASSLMGFSGYGYTF. CDR3 nucleotide sequence: TGCGCCAGCAGCTTGATGGGGTTCTCTGGCTATGGCTACACCTTC.

This clone has a single count. The rearrangement links TRBV28 to TRBJ1-1; D might be TRBD1 (5 bases). This CDR3 contains 11 residues. Germline V CDR1 and CDR2: MDHEN, SYDVKM. Trimming removed 4 bases at V and 5 bases at J, with 5 bases between. CDR3 region: CASSWGTEAFF. The CDR3 region has the DNA TGTGCCAGCAGTTGGGGGACTGAAGCTTTCTTT. Looking up the rest from reference TRBV28 and TRBJ1-1 gives the full variable domain: DVKVTQSSRYLVKRTGEKVFLECVQDMDHENMFWYRQDPGLGLRLIYFSYDVKMKEKGDIPEGYSVSREKKERFSLILESASTNQTSMYLCASSWGTEAFFGQGTRLTVV.

The chain links TRBV7-8 to TRBJ2-2; 7 bases line up with TRBD2. The trim removed 5 bases at V and 7 bases at J, leaving 10 bases unmatched. Germline lookup yields CDR1 SGHVS and CDR2 FQNEAQ. The CDR3 sequence is 15 residues long. This CDR3 is CASSDIAGLGGELFF. DNA for the CDR3: TGTGCCAGCAGCGATATAGCGGGTTTGGGCGGGGAGCTGTTTTTT.

The chain is built from TRBV28 and TRBJ1-4; tentative D call: TRBD1 (6 bases). The CDR3 totals 13 residues. The V gene lost 10 bases and the J gene lost 7 bases, with 16 bases spanning the gap. Germline V gene sequence: CDR1 MDHEN, CDR2 SYDVKM. CDR3 bases: TGTGCCACGCTCCCGGACAGTCCTGAAAAACTGTTTTTT. This encodes CATLPDSPEKLFF.

The V call is TRBV7-9, the J call TRBJ2-5; 8 bases align to TRBD2. Germline CDR1 SEHNR, CDR2 FQNEAQ (reference sequence). V lost 3 bases and J lost 4; bases outside the gene matches: 10. The CDR3 totals 16 residues. The CDR3 bases are TGTGCCAGCAGCTTCTCTCGGGCTAGCGGGCTAGAGACCCAGTACTTC. It specifies CASSFSRASGLETQYF.

J is TRBJ2-5 and V is TRBV7-3, with 7 bases lining up with TRBD1. The CDR3 has 16 residues. After removal of 5 bases from V and 4 bases from J, the junction contained 13 bases not matched to a gene. Germline values: CDR1 SGHTA, CDR2 FQGTGA. The CDR3 DNA reads TGTGCCAGCAGCGCCGGGGACAGAGGAACGGGAGAGACCCAGTACTTC. Its translation: CASSAGDRGTGETQYF.

The chain carries TRBV7-2 and TRBJ2-7; maybe TRBD1 (5 bases). Germline loops: CDR1 SGHTA, CDR2 FQGNSA. V lost 5 bases and J 2 bases, leaving 10 bases between the germline ends. The CDR3 length is 13 residues. The CDR3 protein is CASSQGPTYEQYF. The CDR3 nucleotides are TGTGCCAGCAGCCAGGGCCCGACCTACGAGCAGTACTTC.

The chain joins TRBV7-9 to TRBJ2-7, with TRBD1 matching over 10 bases. V gave up 5 bases and J gave up 3 bases; unmatched junction bases: 7. CDR3 length: 15 amino acids. The germline CDR1 and CDR2 sequences are SEHNR and FQNEAQ (reference sequence). This CDR3 reads CASSPWDRGLYEQYF. The CDR3 DNA reads TGTGCCAGCAGCCCCTGGGACAGGGGCCTCTACGAGCAGTACTTC.

The chain recombines TRBV6-2 or TRBV6-3 with TRBJ2-5, with unresolved D. With 2 bases removed from V and 4 bases from J, the gap between germline ends came to 14 bases. Germline assignment: CDR1 MNHEY and CDR2 SVGEGT. The CDR3 consists of 15 residues. The CDR3 here is CASSYVGGGRETQYF. In DNA form, the CDR3 reads TGTGCCAGCAGTTACGTCGGTGGCGGTCGAGAGACCCAGTACTTC.

As for this clone: The limits of the CDR3 on the DNA are not certain, so only TCRdb's listed CDR3 is given. The chain employs TRBV28 and TRBJ2-4; the D call of TRBD2 is as the table states it, not checked on the DNA. The V gene's germline CDR1 is MDHEN and CDR2 SYDVKM. The CDR3 numbers 16 amino acids, ends counted. This CDR3 is CASSSSRSGGYNIQYF.

The chain joins TRBV3-1 (or the pseudogene TRBV3-2) to TRBJ2-7; D gene uncertain. Germline CDR1 reads LGHDT; CDR2 reads YNNKEL (reference sequence). Trimming removed 1 base at V and 2 bases at J, with 9 bases between. This CDR3 has 14 residues. The CDR3 loop reads CASSQVVGAYEQYF. DNA for the CDR3: TGTGCCAGCAGCCAAGTTGTAGGAGCCTACGAGCAGTACTTC.

About this clone: Other DNA sequences in the sample encode the same CDR3. The chain employs TRBV18 and TRBJ1-2; TRBD1 agrees at 7 bases. Trimming took 3 bases from V and 4 from J; bases not matched to a gene: 2. This CDR3 spans 13 amino acids. Looked up from germline, CDR1 is KGHSH and CDR2 is LQKENI. CDR3 sequence: CASSPDRVYGYTF. In nucleotides, the CDR3 is TGTGCCAGCTCACCCGACAGGGTCTATGGCTACACCTTC. The full variable domain, rest sourced from reference TRBV18 and TRBJ1-2, is NAGVMQNPRHLVRRRGQEARLRCSPMKGHSHVYWYRQLPEEGLKFMVYLQKENIIDESGMPKERFSAEFPKEGPSILRIQQVVRGDSAAYFCASSPDRVYGYTFGSGTRLTVV.

The chain couples TRBV5-1 to TRBJ1-1; 9 nucleotides match TRBD1. Per germline, CDR1 SGHRS and CDR2 YFSETQ. With 6 bases clipped from V and 4 bases from J, the junction kept 7 bases outside the gene matches. CDR3 length equals 14 residues. In nucleotides, the CDR3 is TGCGCCAGCACTCGGACAGGGGATCCCACTGAAGCTTTCTTT. It translates to CASTRTGDPTEAFF.

The rearrangement uses TRBV7-8 and TRBJ1-2; D gene uncertain. Trimming cost V 1 base and J 4 bases, with 7 bases left between them. The germline V gene has CDR1 SGHVS and CDR2 FQNEAQ. The CDR3 runs to 13 residues. DNA of the CDR3: TGTGCCAGCAGCTTAGACAGCCTCTATGGCTACACCTTC. Translation: CASSLDSLYGYTF.

V and J are TRBV7-6 and TRBJ2-1; TRBD1 matches at 11 bases. Trimming cost V 2 bases and J 6 bases; bases outside gene matches: 3. This CDR3 spans 15 amino acids. Germline values: CDR1 SGHVS, CDR2 FNYEAQ. In nucleotides, the CDR3 is TGTGCCAGCAGCTTACCCGGGACAGGGGGCAATGAGCAGTTCTTC. Protein: CASSLPGTGGNEQFF.

The chain uses TRBV27 and TRBJ1-1, with 7 bases that match TRBD1. CDR1 is MNHEY and CDR2 is SMNVEV in the germline V gene (reference sequence). CDR3 size: 14 residues. Trimming took 5 bases from V and 0 from J; bases not matched to a gene: 3. The CDR3 sequence is CASSPTGLNTEAFF. Here the CDR3 DNA reads TGTGCCAGCAGTCCGACAGGGTTGAACACTGAAGCTTTCTTT.

The gene calls are TRBV12-3 or TRBV12-4 and TRBJ2-5, with D possibly matching TRBD1 (5 bases). The V end lost 3 bases, the J end lost 4 bases, and 9 bases lay between the germline ends. This CDR3 region has 13 residues. Here the CDR3 reads CASSFSRVETQYF. In DNA form, the CDR3 reads TGTGCCAGCAGTTTCAGCAGGGTAGAGACCCAGTACTTC.

The V gene is TRBV19, the J gene TRBJ1-3; D gene ambiguous. Germline V gene lookup returns CDR1 LNHDA and CDR2 SQIVND (reference sequence). The CDR3 has 14 amino acids. V was cut by 3 bases and J by 5 bases, with 11 bases left in between. The chain's CDR3 is CASSMVGRRNTIYF. The DNA of the CDR3 is TGTGCCAGTAGTATGGTAGGCAGACGAAACACCATATATTTT.